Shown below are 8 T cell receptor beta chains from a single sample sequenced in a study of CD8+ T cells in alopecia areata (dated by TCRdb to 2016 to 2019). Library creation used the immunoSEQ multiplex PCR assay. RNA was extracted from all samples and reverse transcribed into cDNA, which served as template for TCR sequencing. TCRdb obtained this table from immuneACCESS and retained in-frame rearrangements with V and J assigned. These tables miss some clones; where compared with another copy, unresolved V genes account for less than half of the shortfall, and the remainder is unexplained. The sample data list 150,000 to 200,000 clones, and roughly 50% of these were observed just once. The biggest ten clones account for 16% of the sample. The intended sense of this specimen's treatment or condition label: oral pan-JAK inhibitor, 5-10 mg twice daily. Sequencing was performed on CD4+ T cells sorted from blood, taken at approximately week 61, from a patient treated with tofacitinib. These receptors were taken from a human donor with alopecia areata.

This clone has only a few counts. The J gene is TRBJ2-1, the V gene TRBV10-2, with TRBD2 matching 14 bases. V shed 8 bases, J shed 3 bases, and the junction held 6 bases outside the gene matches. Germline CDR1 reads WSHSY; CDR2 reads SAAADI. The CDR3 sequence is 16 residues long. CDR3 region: CASRTSGGSYYNEQFF. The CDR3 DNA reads TGCGCCAGCCGGACTAGCGGGGGGTCTTACTACAATGAGCAGTTCTTC.

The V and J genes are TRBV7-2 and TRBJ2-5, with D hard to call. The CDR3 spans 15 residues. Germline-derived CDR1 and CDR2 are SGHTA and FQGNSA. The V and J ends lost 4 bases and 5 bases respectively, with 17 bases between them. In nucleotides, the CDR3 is TGTGCCAGCAGCTCCCGGGCCCCGAGGTTGGAGACCCAGTACTTC. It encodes CASSSRAPRLETQYF.

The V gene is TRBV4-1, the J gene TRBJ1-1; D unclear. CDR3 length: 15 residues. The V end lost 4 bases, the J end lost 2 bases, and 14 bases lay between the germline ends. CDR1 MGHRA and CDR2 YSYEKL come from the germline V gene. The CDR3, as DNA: TGCGCCAGCAGCCCACCTGGACGGGCAAACACTGAAGCTTTCTTT. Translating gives CASSPPGRANTEAFF.

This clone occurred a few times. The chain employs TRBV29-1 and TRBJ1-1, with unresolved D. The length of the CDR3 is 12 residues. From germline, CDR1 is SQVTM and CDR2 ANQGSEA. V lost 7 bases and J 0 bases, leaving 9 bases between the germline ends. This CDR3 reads CSGHQMNTEAFF. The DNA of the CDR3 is TGCAGCGGACACCAAATGAACACTGAAGCTTTCTTT.

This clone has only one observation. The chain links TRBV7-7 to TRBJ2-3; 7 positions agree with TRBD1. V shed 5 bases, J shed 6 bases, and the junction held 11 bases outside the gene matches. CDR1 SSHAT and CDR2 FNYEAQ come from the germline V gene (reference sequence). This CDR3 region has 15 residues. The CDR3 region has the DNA TGTGCCAGCAGCCACGGACAGGCTCTGGAGGATACGCAGTATTTT. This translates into CASSHGQALEDTQYF.

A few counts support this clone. Here the CDR3 reads CASSPRTGEMTEAFF. The DNA of the CDR3 is TGTGCCAGCTCACCAAGGACAGGGGAAATGACTGAAGCTTTCTTT. The J gene is TRBJ1-1, the V gene TRBV18; 9 nucleotides align to TRBD1. CDR3 length equals 15 residues. With 2 bases clipped from V and 5 bases from J, the junction kept 6 bases outside the gene matches. CDR1 is KGHSH and CDR2 is LQKENI in the germline V gene.

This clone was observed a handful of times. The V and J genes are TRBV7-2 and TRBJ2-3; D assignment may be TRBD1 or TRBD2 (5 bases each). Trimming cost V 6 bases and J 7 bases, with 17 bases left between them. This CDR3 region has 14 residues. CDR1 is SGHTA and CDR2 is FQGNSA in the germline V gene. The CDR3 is CASSSAGTANTQYF. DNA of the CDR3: TGTGCCAGCAGTTCGGCAGGGACCGCGAATACGCAGTATTTT.

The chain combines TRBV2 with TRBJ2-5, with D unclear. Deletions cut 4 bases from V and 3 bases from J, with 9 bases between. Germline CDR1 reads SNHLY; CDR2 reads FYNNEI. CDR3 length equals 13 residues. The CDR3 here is CASSGGREETQYF. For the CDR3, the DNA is TGTGCCAGCAGTGGAGGTCGCGAAGAGACCCAGTACTTC.